The next 5 T cell receptor beta chains were all read from a single sample in a study of beta chain features in type 1 diabetes. cDNA synthesis used the whole RNA isolate, giving expressed TCRB sequences. Libraries were prepared by immunoSEQ multiplex PCR; TCRdb keeps only in-frame clonotypes and omits some of them. The sample lists some 60,000 clones; about three fifths were seen once. Sequenced: Tregs from blood. The source is a woman aged 18-29 years in good health.

The CDR3 spells CASSPPTSYEQYF. The CDR3 DNA reads TGTGCCAGCTCACCACCGACATCCTACGAGCAGTACTTC. The rearrangement uses TRBV18 and TRBJ2-7, with D uncertain. The length of the CDR3 is 13 residues. With 0 bases removed from V and 1 base from J, the gap between germline ends came to 4 bases. Germline V lookup: CDR1 KGHSH, CDR2 LQKENI. The whole variable domain, filled in from reference TRBV18 and TRBJ2-7, reads NAGVMQNPRHLVRRRGQEARLRCSPMKGHSHVYWYRQLPEEGLKFMVYLQKENIIDESGMPKERFSAEFPKEGPSILRIQQVVRGDSAAYFCASSPPTSYEQYFGPGTRLTVT.

This rearrangement joins TRBV19 to TRBJ2-1; 10 bases align to TRBD2. The length of the CDR3 is 16 residues. Germline trimming cut 10 bases from V and 0 bases from J; bases unmatched to any gene: 9. Per germline, CDR1 LNHDA and CDR2 SQIVND (reference sequence). In nucleotides, the CDR3 is TGTGCCACCGGACTAGCGGTTGTAAGCTCCTACAATGAGCAGTTCTTC. This encodes CATGLAVVSSYNEQFF.

The chain employs TRBV27 and TRBJ2-3, with TRBD2 identical over 8 bases. CDR1 and CDR2 from the germline V gene are MNHEY and SMNVEV (reference sequence). This CDR3 has 15 residues. Unmatched junction bases numbered 2, after V lost 3 bases and J lost 0 bases. The CDR3 coding sequence is TGTGCCAGCAGTTTGACTAGCGCTAGCACAGATACGCAGTATTTT. Residues: CASSLTSASTDTQYF.

This clone showed up just a few times. The V call is TRBV7-2, the J call TRBJ2-5, with TRBD1 matching 9 bases. The CDR3 sequence is 13 residues long. Unmatched junction bases numbered 3, after V lost 5 bases and J lost 5 bases. Germline-derived CDR1 and CDR2 are SGHTA and FQGNSA. CDR3 coding DNA: TGTGCCAGCAGCCGGACAGGGGTTGAGACCCAGTACTTC. The encoded protein is CASSRTGVETQYF.

This clone was counted a few times. This chain links TRBV28 with TRBJ1-2; D unclear. The CDR3 consists of 13 residues. V lost 1 base and J lost 5, with 8 bases in between. Germline assignment: CDR1 MDHEN and CDR2 SYDVKM. In nucleotides, the CDR3 is TGTGCCAGCAGTTTATTGGCGGGGTATGGCTACACCTTC. This encodes CASSLLAGYGYTF.